This T cell receptor beta chain was captured in a study of T-cell reconstitution after alpha-beta-depleted transplantation in children. The CDR3 runs to 12 residues. The V gene lost 4 bases and the J gene lost 4 bases, with 6 bases spanning the gap. Germline V lookup: CDR1 MDHEN, CDR2 SYDVKM. For TCRbeta, the library was prepared with unique molecular identifiers. TCRdb fed the PCR reads into MiXCR, producing one record per CDR3 protein. Seen here are 90,000 to 120,000 distinct CDR3 sequences, approximately 6.4% observed once, and the top ten hold roughly 25%. This clonotype was seen many times. The antigen remains undetermined. General study findings and limits: Where alpha-beta T cells came from about two months after transplant was reportedly several hundred expanded graft clones.

The J gene is TRBJ2-3, the V gene TRBV28; D unresolved. The sample consisted of PBMCs, mostly from graft donor cells, taken 360 days after TCRalphabeta/CD19-depleted stem cell transplant. This receptor was identified in a male patient aged 2-9 years who had a stem cell transplant for acute lymphoblastic leukemia, so the T cells may come from the graft donor. CDR3: CASSYTADTQYF. In nucleotides, the CDR3 is TGTGCCAGCAGTTATACCGCAGATACGCAGTATTTT.